Listed below are T cell receptor beta chains from one sample, sequenced in a study of T cells after yellow fever vaccination. TCRdb ran MiXCR on the 5' RACE reads and lists one entry per CDR3 protein. The repertoire holds about 170,000 distinct CDR3 sequences, with roughly 11% as singletons. The sequencing used CD8+ T cells sorted from PBMCs, collected 15 days after the yellow fever booster vaccination. The receptor set was obtained from a man aged 18-30 years who received the YFV17D yellow fever vaccine. Each CDR3 is given with its conserved first and last residue. The D gene is left open where the match is weak. A row's size may be missing; if present it is once, few, many or a size class.

TRBJ2-4,many,.,TRBV5-4,TGTGCCAGCAGCTTGAGAGGGGATGGGAAAAACATTCAGTACTTC,CASSLRGDGKNIQYF
TRBJ2-1,few,.,TRBV4-1,TGCGCCAGCAGCCGCGCCGGTCCGGGCTTCTACTCCTACAATGAGCAGTTCTTC,CASSRAGPGFYSYNEQFF
TRBJ1-5,few,.,TRBV19,TGTGCCAGTAGCCCCGGCGGTAGTTCAAATCAGCCCCAGCATTTT,CASSPGGSSNQPQHF
TRBJ2-2,many,.,TRBV6-2/TRBV6-3,TGTGCCAGCCTCCGGTTAGGGTCCGCGAACACCGGGGAGCTGTTTTTT,CASLRLGSANTGELFF
TRBJ2-2,.,.,TRBV3-1,TGTGCCAGCAGCCAAGGGACAGACGTTACCGGGGAGCTGTTTTTT,CASSQGTDVTGELFF
TRBJ1-1,.,.,TRBV28,TGTGCCAGCAGCGGGCGGAGGTTGAACACTGAAGCTTTCTTT,CASSGRRLNTEAFF
TRBJ1-1,.,.,TRBV6-2/TRBV6-3,TGTGCCAGCATCGAGACCGCCATAAACACTGAAGCTTTCTTT,CASIETAINTEAFF
TRBJ2-5,few,.,TRBV10-3,TGTGCCATCAGTGAGTCTAGGGTCCAAGAGACCCAGTACTTC,CAISESRVQETQYF
TRBJ2-2,.,TRBD2,TRBV6-2/TRBV6-3,TGTGCCAGCAATACTATTTTAGCGGGTCTGAACACCGGGGAGCTGTTTTTT,CASNTILAGLNTGELFF
TRBJ2-1,few,TRBD2,TRBV6-5,TGTGCCAGCAGTTACTCGAGCGGAACTAGCGGGGTTTACAATGAGCAGTTCTTC,CASSYSSGTSGVYNEQFF
TRBJ2-6,.,.,TRBV4-3,TGCGCCAGCAGCCAAGATGTTTCGCTCTCTGGGGCCAACGTCCTGACTTTC,CASSQDVSLSGANVLTF
TRBJ2-2,.,TRBD1,TRBV7-9,TGTGCCAGCAGCTCACGACAGGGATCAGGGGAGCTGTTTTTT,CASSSRQGSGELFF
TRBJ2-3,.,.,TRBV10-3,TGTGCCATCGGTAGTTCAGATACGCAGTATTTT,CAIGSSDTQYF
TRBJ2-3,.,.,TRBV5-1,TGCGCCAGCAGCCTGGACGGACCCCCAGATACGCAGTATTTT,CASSLDGPPDTQYF
TRBJ2-2,.,.,TRBV11-2,TGTGCCAGCCGCACAGCGGGCGGGGAGCTGTTTTTT,CASRTAGGELFF
TRBJ2-1,few,TRBD2,TRBV4-3,TGCGCCAGCAGCCAACCCCCGGGGACTAGCGGGGGGGTAAATGAGCAGTTCTTC,CASSQPPGTSGGVNEQFF
TRBJ2-5,.,.,TRBV13,TGTGCCAGCAGCCCTCAGGGTACGGAGGCCCAGTACTTC,CASSPQGTEAQYF
TRBJ1-5,.,.,TRBV4-2,TGTGCCAGCAGCCAAGTGAAGATAAAGGGAGTCCAGGCCTATCAGCCCCAGCATTTT,CASSQVKIKGVQAYQPQHF
TRBJ2-2,few,TRBD2,TRBV4-1,TGCGCCAGCAGCCAGCGACTAGCGGGGGACCTTAACACCGGGGAGCTGTTTTTT,CASSQRLAGDLNTGELFF
TRBJ2-5,few,.,TRBV27,TGTGCCAGCAGTTTCGGTGGGGACGGGGGGACCCAGTACTTC,CASSFGGDGGTQYF
TRBJ1-2,.,.,TRBV6-2/TRBV6-3,TGTGCCAGCAGTTACTCCAACAGCGATGGCTACACCTTC,CASSYSNSDGYTF
TRBJ1-1,.,TRBD1,TRBV19,TGTGCCAGTAGTATAGAGCGGAGGACAGGGGGGATCACTGAAGCTTTCTTT,CASSIERRTGGITEAFF
TRBJ1-1,few,.,TRBV9,TGTGCCAGCAGCGAATTCCAGGGCGCAGGGAACACTGAAGCTTTCTTT,CASSEFQGAGNTEAFF
TRBJ1-4,.,.,TRBV5-1,TGCGCCAGCAGCCCCAGACGGTTGAATGAAAAACTGTTTTTT,CASSPRRLNEKLFF
TRBJ2-1,few,TRBD1,TRBV4-1,TGCGCCAGCAGCCAAGGCTTTGGGACAGGATACAATGAGCAGTTCTTC,CASSQGFGTGYNEQFF
TRBJ1-6,few,TRBD1,TRBV4-1,TGCGCCAGCAGCCCGACAGGGTATGGGAGTTCACCCCTCCACTTT,CASSPTGYGSSPLHF
TRBJ2-3,.,TRBD1,TRBV4-1,TGCGCCAGCAGCCGGAAGGGACAGGCTAGCACAGATACGCAGTATTTT,CASSRKGQASTDTQYF
TRBJ2-7,.,TRBD1,TRBV6-6,TGTGCCAGCACTATGGACAGGGGGGAGCAGTACTTC,CASTMDRGEQYF
TRBJ1-1,few,TRBD1,TRBV10-3,TGTGCCATCGGAACTGACAGGGGAGTCACTGAAGCTTTCTTT,CAIGTDRGVTEAFF
TRBJ1-2,.,.,TRBV29-1,TGCAGCGTTGAGGCCCCAGGGGCGTTCTATGGCTACACCTTC,CSVEAPGAFYGYTF
TRBJ1-5,many,.,TRBV6-2/TRBV6-3,TGTGCCAGCAGTCTAAGGGGCGCGAGCAATCAGCCCCAGCATTTT,CASSLRGASNQPQHF
TRBJ2-5,few,.,TRBV14,TGTGCCAGCAGCCAAGAACCGTCTACTGGGGAGACCCAGTACTTC,CASSQEPSTGETQYF
TRBJ2-3,few,TRBD1,TRBV7-3,TGTGCCAGCAGCTCGGGGACAGGGCTGGATACGCAGTATTTT,CASSSGTGLDTQYF
TRBJ2-5,few,TRBD1,TRBV7-6,TGTGCCAGCAGCTTAAAAGTTCAGGACAGGGAAGAGACCCAGTACTTC,CASSLKVQDREETQYF
TRBJ2-5,.,.,TRBV6-5,TGTGCCAGCTGGGCCGCGGCGGTCCAAGAGACCCAGTACTTC,CASWAAAVQETQYF
TRBJ2-5,.,TRBD2,TRBV29-1,TGCAGCGTTGTTCACCGGGGGGGCCAAGAGACCCAGTACTTC,CSVVHRGGQETQYF
TRBJ2-7,.,.,TRBV6-2/TRBV6-3,TGTGCCAGCAACAACGGGGGAGACGAGCAGTACTTC,CASNNGGDEQYF
TRBJ1-1,many,.,TRBV9,TGTGCCAGCAGCGTAGATCTGGTGGCTGAAGCTTTCTTT,CASSVDLVAEAFF
TRBJ2-1,many,.,TRBV11-1,TGTGCCAGCAGCTTAGCTGCAGGGACAAGCTACAATGAGCAGTTCTTC,CASSLAAGTSYNEQFF
TRBJ2-3,many,.,TRBV4-1,TGCGCCAGCAGCCAAGAGCATGCTAGCGCACTCACAGATACGCAGTATTTT,CASSQEHASALTDTQYF
TRBJ1-5,.,.,TRBV7-2,TGTGCCAGCAGCCCATGGTGGGGAAGAGGGCAGCCCCAGCATTTT,CASSPWWGRGQPQHF
TRBJ1-2,.,TRBD1,TRBV29-1,TGCAGCGTTCGAGAGGGGGCCCATCAATCTAACCGCCCGATTCATGGCTACACCTTC,CSVREGAHQSNRPIHGYTF
TRBJ1-6,.,.,TRBV15,TGTGCCACCAGCAGAGATAAGGGCCTAGGGTCACCCCTCCACTTT,CATSRDKGLGSPLHF
TRBJ1-1,few,.,TRBV7-9,TGTGCCAGCAGCGTACCAGCGGGGGAAATGAACACTGAAGCTTTCTTT,CASSVPAGEMNTEAFF
TRBJ1-1,few,TRBD1,TRBV5-1,TGCGCCAGCAGGGAGACAGGGGGCGCTTTGGACACTGAAGCTTTCTTT,CASRETGGALDTEAFF
TRBJ2-3,many,.,TRBV12-3/TRBV12-4,TGTGCCAGCAGTCCCGGACAGTCTTACACAGATACGCAGTATTTT,CASSPGQSYTDTQYF
TRBJ1-2,few,.,TRBV12-3/TRBV12-4,TGTGCCAGCAGTTTAGGGCAGGGGCTTCTCGGATTAACCTTC,CASSLGQGLLGLTF
TRBJ1-1,few,.,TRBV12-3/TRBV12-4,TGTGCCAGCAGCCCCCGGGGTAGATCCGGACACAGAACTGAAGCTTTCTTT,CASSPRGRSGHRTEAFF
TRBJ2-7,.,TRBD2,TRBV6-2/TRBV6-3,TGTGCCAGCAGTTACTCGCCTAGCGGACCTTACGAGCAGTACTTC,CASSYSPSGPYEQYF
TRBJ1-6,.,.,TRBV6-4,TGTGCCAGCAGTGACGGGAACTCACCCCTCCACTTT,CASSDGNSPLHF
TRBJ2-3,few,.,TRBV20-1,TGCAGTGCTAGACCCCCCCTCACCCAAGGAACAGATACGCAGTATTTT,CSARPPLTQGTDTQYF
TRBJ2-7,few,TRBD2,TRBV27,TGTGCCAGCAGCCGCAGGCAGGGACTAGAGATTTCCCTGTACGAGCAGTCCTTC,CASSRRQGLEISLYEQSF